These 7 T cell receptor beta chains were all obtained from the same sample, sequenced in a study of cytomegalovirus exposure and HLA in healthy donors. Both 60 Vbeta primers and 13 Jbeta primers went into the PCR. The protocol was immunoSEQ multiplex PCR, while the TCRdb copy is restricted to in-frame clones and leaves out a portion. The sample shows 150,000 or so clones, roughly 82% of them seen only once. The sequenced sample consisted of PBMCs. These receptors were taken from a woman aged 50 to 60 in good health and CMV-seropositive.

The rearrangement uses TRBV5-1 and TRBJ1-1; D remains ambiguous. CDR1 is SGHRS and CDR2 is YFSETQ in the germline V gene. The CDR3 length is 13 residues. V shed 1 base and J shed 7 bases, with 11 bases lying between them. This chain's CDR3 is CASSLLIGFEAFF. CDR3 in DNA: TGCGCCAGCAGCTTGCTGATCGGTTTTGAAGCTTTCTTT.

V usage is TRBV15 and J usage is TRBJ2-7, with D possibly matching TRBD2 (5 bases). V lost 5 bases, J lost 0 bases, and 11 bases lay in between. The CDR3 is 14 amino acids. The V gene's germline CDR1 is LNHNV and CDR2 YYDKDF (reference sequence). CDR3 loop: CATSEEDGSYEQYF. The DNA for the CDR3 is TGTGCCACCAGCGAGGAGGACGGCTCCTACGAGCAGTACTTC.

This sequence joins TRBV21-1 and TRBJ2-1; TRBD2, the table's D call, was not compared with the DNA. TRBV21-1 is a recognized pseudogene. The CDR3 runs 16 residues. The CDR3, as DNA: TGTGCCAGCAGCAAAGCAGGCAGGGAGGGCTACAATGAGCAGTTCTTC. Its protein product is CASSKAGREGYNEQFF.

The chain recombines TRBV19 with TRBJ1-2; D is unresolved. The CDR3 spans 13 residues. V lost 3 bases to trimming and J lost 4 bases, with 9 bases between them. The germline CDR1 and CDR2 sequences are LNHDA and SQIVND (reference sequence). The CDR3 bases are TGTGCCAGTAGTATTGCGGTGACCTATGGCTACACCTTC. It translates to CASSIAVTYGYTF. The full variable domain, with the rest looked up from reference TRBV19 and TRBJ1-2, is DGGITQSPKYLFRKEGQNVTLSCEQNLNHDAMYWYRQDPGQGLRLIYYSQIVNDFQKGDIAEGYSVSREKKESFPLTVTSAQKNPTAFYLCASSIAVTYGYTFGSGTRLTVV.

The gene calls are TRBV9 and TRBJ2-1; 7 bases agree with TRBD2. The CDR3 sequence is 13 residues long. After removal of 4 bases from V and 4 bases from J, the junction contained 2 bases not matched to a gene. The germline V gene has CDR1 SGDLS and CDR2 YYNGEE. DNA of the CDR3: TGTGCCAGCAGCTCCGGGGGGTACAATGAGCAGTTCTTC. Translating gives CASSSGGYNEQFF.

This clone was detected once. The rearrangement links TRBV5-1 to TRBJ1-1; 10 bases are shared with TRBD1. Germline V gene sequence: CDR1 SGHRS, CDR2 YFSETQ. The CDR3 loop spans 12 amino acids. The J segment lost 13 bases and the V segment lost 2 bases, leaving 5 bases of the junction unmatched. The CDR3 loop is CASSFDRGPFFF. The DNA for the CDR3 is TGCGCCAGCAGCTTCGACAGGGGGCCCTTTTTCTTT.

The chain recombines TRBV2 with TRBJ2-7; D not resolved. The CDR3 runs to 13 residues. Deletions cut 4 bases from V and 3 bases from J, with 10 bases between. Looked up from germline, CDR1 is SNHLY and CDR2 is FYNNEI. The CDR3 here is CASSVYRNYEQYF. The CDR3, as DNA: TGTGCCAGCAGTGTATATAGAAACTACGAGCAGTACTTC.